This TCR beta chain comes out of a study of technical replicates of blood from several donors. TCRdb's table, derived via immunoSEQ multiplex PCR, lists solely in-frame clones and lacks some. In the table there are nearly 80,000 clones, 96% of which are singletons. Input material: T cells isolated from PBMCs. The source of this sequence is a human donor in good health.

CDR3: CASSPRENPYNEQFF. CDR3 nucleotide sequence: TGTGCCAGCAGCCCGCGGGAGAACCCCTACAATGAGCAGTTCTTC. The chain couples TRBV4-2 to TRBJ2-1; the match to TRBD2 covers 7 bases. Germline assignment: CDR1 LGHNA and CDR2 YNFKEQ. This CDR3 spans 15 amino acids. After removal of 4 bases from V and 2 bases from J, the junction contained 5 bases not matched to a gene.